The 5 T cell receptor beta chains listed next were all sequenced from one sample in a study of response to subunit inactivated influenza vaccine. TCRdb independently ran MiXCR on the RT-PCR reads; one entry per CDR3 protein. This sample has some 480,000 distinct CDR3 sequences, with 11% found just once. The specimen was PBMCs from blood, collected 45 days after vaccination. The receptors derive from a man aged 50 or older who received an inactivated influenza vaccine.

Written as DNA, the CDR3 is TGTGCCAGCAGCCAACTAGAAAGCGCTACAGATACGCAGTATTTT. This encodes CASSQLESATDTQYF. J is TRBJ2-3 and V is TRBV4-2; D uncertain. The V end was cut by 2 bases, the J end by 3 bases, with 12 bases between. The CDR3 sequence is 15 residues long. The germline V gene encodes CDR1 LGHNA and CDR2 YNFKEQ.

The V gene is TRBV11-2, the J gene TRBJ2-3, with 7 bases lining up with TRBD2. CDR1 is SGHAT and CDR2 is FQNNGV in the germline V gene. After removal of 3 bases from V and 4 bases from J, the junction contained 16 bases not matched to a gene. CDR3 length equals 18 residues. The CDR3 protein is CASSLTAWGGIRADTQYF. The CDR3 DNA is TGTGCCAGCAGCTTGACCGCGTGGGGGGGGATTAGGGCAGATACGCAGTATTTT.

The chain links TRBV6-1 to TRBJ1-6; TRBD1 aligns across 8 bases. CDR1 MNHNS and CDR2 SASEGT come from the germline V gene. The CDR3 totals 17 residues. The trim removed 4 bases at V and 0 bases at J, leaving 5 bases unmatched. CDR3 region: CASSAWTGSSYNSPLHF. CDR3 DNA: TGTGCCAGCAGTGCCTGGACAGGGTCCTCCTATAATTCACCCCTCCACTTT.

The chain links TRBV19 to TRBJ2-3, with D perhaps TRBD2 (6 bases). Trimming took 7 bases from V and 0 from J, leaving 11 bases between them. Germline V gene data show CDR1 as LNHDA and CDR2 as SQIVND (reference sequence). The CDR3 is 14 amino acids. This CDR3 reads CASTKDYSTDTQYF. The CDR3 nucleotides are TGTGCCAGTACTAAGGACTACAGCACAGATACGCAGTATTTT.

This clonotype was seen only a few times. V and J are TRBV5-1 and TRBJ1-2, with 7 positions matching TRBD1. The ends lost 0 bases at V and 8 bases at J; junction bases unmatched: 10. Germline V gives CDR1 SGHRS, CDR2 YFSETQ. This CDR3 spans 15 amino acids. CDR3 residues: CASSLGTGQWEGYTF. CDR3 nucleotides: TGCGCCAGCAGCTTGGGGACAGGCCAGTGGGAGGGCTACACCTTC.